What follows are 23 T cell receptor beta chains derived from one specimen sequenced in a study of blood T cells in healthy people across ages (dated by TCRdb to about 2015). Preparation of the library involved 5' RACE. Instrument on record: Illumina HiSeq 2500. A second PCR of roughly 6 to 12 cycles was performed with a sample-barcoded 5' primer and a J-beta primer mix. Using fastp trimming at Q25 and MiXCR clonotype assembly, TCRdb reanalyzed the public sequencing data and kept in-frame beta chains. Entries are consolidated by CDR3 protein sequence, retaining the most common genes and DNA. This sample gives 500,000 to 700,000 distinct CDR3 sequences in total; approximately 30% of them show up just once. The ten largest clones represent less than 20% of the sample. Material: blood. These receptors were obtained from a woman aged 80 or over in good health.

This clonotype was counted between two and nine times. This sequence joins TRBV30 and TRBJ1-2; D not resolved. The V end lost 1 base, the J end lost 1 base, and 7 bases lay between the germline ends. This CDR3 region has 13 residues. The germline V gene has CDR1 GTSNPN and CDR2 SVGIG (reference sequence). The CDR3 region has the DNA TGTGCCTGGAGTGGTAGCCTTAACTATGGCTACACCTTC. This sequence encodes CAWSGSLNYGYTF. Using reference TRBV30 and TRBJ1-2 for the parts outside the CDR3, the full variable domain is SQTIHQWPATLVQPVGSPLSLECTVEGTSNPNLYWYRQAAGRGLQLLFYSVGIGQISSEVPQNLSASRPQDRQFILSSKKLLLSDSGFYLCAWSGSLNYGYTFGSGTRLTVV.

J is TRBJ2-1 and V is TRBV20-1; 8 bases match TRBD2. CDR1 and CDR2 from the germline V gene are DFQATT and SNEGSKA (reference sequence). This CDR3 spans 15 amino acids. The V gene end was trimmed by 6 bases and the J gene end by 8 bases; junction bases not matched to a gene: 15. CDR3 nucleotide sequence: TGCAGTGCCGCCGGGACTAGTAAGTTTAGGGATGAGCAGTTCTTC. Translated, it gives CSAAGTSKFRDEQFF.

The rearrangement uses TRBV5-6 and TRBJ2-1; TRBD2 agrees at 8 bases. The CDR3 runs to 20 residues. Germline lookup yields CDR1 SGHDT and CDR2 YYEEEE. V was clipped by 3 bases and J by 0 bases; unmatched bases: 17. The CDR3 sequence is CASSSWWGETSASSYNEQFF. In nucleotides, the CDR3 is TGTGCCAGCAGCTCCTGGTGGGGGGAGACTAGCGCGAGCTCCTACAATGAGCAGTTCTTC.

The rearrangement uses TRBV7-8 and TRBJ2-1, with TRBD1 identical over 7 bases. The CDR3 spans 13 residues. V lost 6 bases, J lost 8 bases, and 7 bases stayed unmatched. From germline, CDR1 is SGHVS and CDR2 FQNEAQ. The CDR3 DNA sequence: TGTGCCAGCAGTACAGACAGGGACCATGAGCAGTTCTTC. It is translated as CASSTDRDHEQFF.

The DNA for the CDR3 is TGTGCCAGCAGTTTAAAGGGGACGGCCATGAACACTGAAGCTTTCTTT. It encodes CASSLKGTAMNTEAFF. V usage is TRBV27 and J usage is TRBJ1-1; possible D gene TRBD1, 5 bases. The CDR3 spans 16 residues. Germline V gene sequence: CDR1 MNHEY, CDR2 SMNVEV (reference sequence). Trimming removed 2 bases from V and 0 bases from J, with 13 bases in between.

In this sample, this clonotype turned up many times. The chain uses TRBV7-2 and TRBJ2-4, with D possibly matching TRBD1 (5 bases). The CDR3 runs 16 residues. V was cut by 5 bases and J by 0 bases, with 14 bases left in between. The V gene's germline CDR1 is SGHTA and CDR2 FQGNSA. The CDR3 is CASSTHRSIAKNIQYF. The DNA of the CDR3 is TGTGCCAGCAGCACTCACAGGTCAATAGCCAAAAACATTCAGTACTTC.

In this sample, this clonotype turned up many times. The CDR3 loop reads CASSPSTGRSGTDTQYF. DNA for the CDR3: TGTGCCAGCAGTCCTAGCACAGGGAGGTCTGGGACAGATACGCAGTATTTT. The chain combines TRBV12-3 or TRBV12-4 with TRBJ2-3; D possibly matches TRBD1 or TRBD2 (6 bases each). This CDR3 region has 17 residues. The V gene lost 5 bases and the J gene lost 3 bases, with 21 bases spanning the gap.

The chain uses TRBV30 and TRBJ2-7, with D perhaps assigned TRBD1 or TRBD2 (5 bases each). V lost 3 bases and J lost 0, with 6 bases in between. Germline-derived CDR1 and CDR2 are GTSNPN and SVGIG (reference sequence). The CDR3 totals 12 residues. Written as DNA, the CDR3 is TGTGCCTGGAGGGGGGTCTCCTACGAGCAGTACTTC. Amino acids: CAWRGVSYEQYF.

This clonotype has a count of ten or more. One junction end does not reproduce the germline sequence, and a read error may be involved. The chain is built from TRBV15 and TRBJ2-1; weak D call: TRBD1 (5 bases). This CDR3 has 12 residues. Germline V lookup: CDR1 LNHNV, CDR2 YYDKDF (reference sequence). The CDR3 spells CATSGDSPEQFF. In DNA, the CDR3 is TGTGCCACCAGCGGAGACAGCCCCGAGCAGTTCTTC.

With respect to this clonotype: One end of the junction is discordant with germline, which a read error may explain. The chain joins TRBV5-5 to TRBJ2-3; D uncertain. The CDR3 loop spans 15 amino acids. Germline CDR1 and CDR2: SGHKS and YYEKEE (reference sequence). The CDR3 region is CAGSLEGKGTDTQYF. CDR3 coding DNA: TGTGCCGGCAGCCTTGAAGGGAAAGGCACAGATACGCAGTATTTT. The full variable domain, with the rest looked up from reference TRBV5-5 and TRBJ2-3, is DAGVTQSPTHLIKTRGQQVTLRCSPISGHKSVSWYQQVLGQGPQFIFQYYEKEERGRGNFPDRFSARQFPNYSSELNVNALLLGDSALYLCAGSLEGKGTDTQYFGPGTRLTVL.

This clonotype was found many times. The rearrangement links TRBV20-1 to TRBJ2-1; D is perhaps TRBD2 (6 bases). Per the germline V gene, CDR1 is DFQATT and CDR2 is SNEGSKA (reference sequence). The V end was cut by 5 bases, the J end by 8 bases, with 25 bases between. The length of the CDR3 is 16 residues. CDR3 coding DNA: TGCAGTGCTCCAGATAAGCGGGCAATTCGGTTGCATGAGCAGTTCTTC. Translated: CSAPDKRAIRLHEQFF.

The table lists this clonotype with many counts. The chain recombines TRBV6-2 or TRBV6-3 with TRBJ1-1; D not certain. The CDR3 totals 14 residues. V lost 7 bases, J lost 2 bases, and 14 bases lay in between. CDR1 and CDR2 (germline): MNHEY, SVGEGT. CDR3 in amino acids: CASTTPNKNTEAFF. CDR3 coding DNA: TGTGCCAGCACCACCCCGAACAAAAACACTGAAGCTTTCTTT.

Concerning this clonotype: This may be a read error: a much more frequent sequence differs by one nucleotide. The rearrangement uses TRBV7-6 and TRBJ2-7, with D tentatively TRBD2 (5 bases). Germline values: CDR1 SGHVS, CDR2 FNYEAQ. V was cut by 1 base and J by 3 bases, with 10 bases left in between. The CDR3 is 14 amino acids. The CDR3 nucleotides read TGTGCCAGCAGCTTAGAACCGGGGTGCTACGAGCAGTACTTC. Translation: CASSLEPGCYEQYF.

This clonotype was picked up a small number of times. One junction end disagrees with the germline gene, perhaps due to a read error. The chain couples TRBV7-2 to TRBJ1-4, with D possibly being TRBD1 (6 bases). The CDR3 is made up of 15 amino acids. CDR1 is SGHTA and CDR2 is FQGNSA in the germline V gene. The CDR3 spells CASSLGGASNEELFF. CDR3 bases: TGTGCCAGCAGCTTAGGGGGGGCGTCTAATGAAGAACTGTTTTTT.

This clonotype was seen repeatedly, ten times or more. The rearrangement links TRBV20-1 to TRBJ1-2, with 12 bases that match TRBD1. CDR1 DFQATT and CDR2 SNEGSKA come from the germline V gene (reference sequence). V lost 1 base and J lost 4; bases outside the gene matches: 7. This CDR3 contains 16 residues. The CDR3 is CSARGRDRGHSYGYTF. For the CDR3, the DNA is TGCAGTGCTAGAGGCCGGGACAGGGGGCATAGCTATGGCTACACCTTC.

This clonotype was detected many times. The chain links TRBV15 to TRBJ2-1, with no clear D. The length of the CDR3 is 13 residues. V was clipped by 1 base and J by 9 bases, with 10 bases between them. CDR1 and CDR2 from the germline V gene are LNHNV and YYDKDF (reference sequence). CDR3 protein: CATSRVVGSEQFF. The CDR3 DNA sequence: TGTGCCACCAGCAGAGTGGTAGGTAGTGAGCAGTTCTTC.

Only a few counts were recorded for this clonotype. A much more abundant neighbour one base away suggests this may be a read error. This chain uses TRBV6-2 or TRBV6-3 with TRBJ2-1, with TRBD1 identical over 9 bases. Gene TRBJ2-7 matches the end of the DNA better, so the J call may be wrong. Per germline, CDR1 MNHEY and CDR2 SVGEGT. The length of the CDR3 is 15 residues. The CDR3: CASSSETGGYNEQYF. The CDR3 DNA sequence: TGTGCCAGCAGTTCCGAGACAGGGGGTTACAATGAGCAGTACTTC.

This clonotype appeared a few times. A read error is possible here, since a much larger clone lies one base away. This sequence joins TRBV12-3 or TRBV12-4 and TRBJ2-2; a weak D match, TRBD2 (5 bases). The CDR3 covers 12 residues. CDR3: CASSKNTGERFF. CDR3 bases: TGTGCCAGCAGTAAGAACACCGGGGAGCGGTTTTTT.

This clonotype was picked up many times. V gene TRBV11-2 combines with J gene TRBJ2-1; no clear D gene. V dropped 0 bases and J dropped 8 bases, with 8 bases sitting between them. The CDR3 sequence is 13 residues long. Germline CDR1 SGHAT, CDR2 FQNNGV. The chain's CDR3 is CASSLDLPDEQFF. The CDR3 nucleotides are TGTGCCAGCAGCTTAGATTTACCGGATGAGCAGTTCTTC.

This clonotype showed up many times. This chain connects TRBV25-1 to TRBJ2-5, with D possibly called TRBD1 or TRBD2 (5 bases each). The germline V and J ends were trimmed by 1 base and 4 bases, with 16 bases remaining between them. Germline loops: CDR1 MGHDK, CDR2 SYGVNS. The CDR3 is made up of 16 amino acids. The CDR3 spells CASSEFSAGTRETQYF. The DNA for the CDR3 is TGTGCCAGCAGTGAATTCTCAGCCGGGACCCGAGAGACCCAGTACTTC.

As concerns this clonotype: One base away lies a much larger clone, so this may be a sequencing read error. V gene TRBV6-1 combines with J gene TRBJ2-7; D gene ambiguous. V gave up 8 bases and J gave up 4 bases, with 15 bases separating them. CDR1 MNHNS and CDR2 SASEGT come from the germline V gene. The CDR3 spans 13 residues. In nucleotides, the CDR3 is TGTGCCAGCGGGTACCTTGGTACTTACGAGCAGTACGTC. The encoded protein is CASGYLGTYEQYV.

This clonotype was recorded a few times. V usage is TRBV3-1 and J usage is TRBJ2-1; possible D gene TRBD2, 6 bases. Germline V gene data show CDR1 as LGHDT and CDR2 as YNNKEL (reference sequence). With 3 bases removed from V and 12 bases from J, the gap between germline ends came to 12 bases. CDR3 length: 12 residues. The CDR3 region has the DNA TGTGCCAGCAGCCAGGCCGGGGGACCGCAGTTCTTC. It translates to CASSQAGGPQFF.

This clonotype appeared a few times. The chain uses TRBV4-1 and TRBJ1-5; D ambiguous. CDR3 length: 14 amino acids. Germline assignment: CDR1 MGHRA and CDR2 YSYEKL. V was shortened by 2 bases and J by 0 bases, with 5 bases between the two germline ends. CDR3 sequence (DNA): TGCGCCAGCAGCCAACACAGTAGCAATCAGCCCCAGCATTTT. The encoded protein is CASSQHSSNQPQHF.